This T cell receptor beta chain came from a study of tissue T cells after allogeneic stem cell transplantation. As for the study in general: Samples with visible lymphocytes on H&E were prioritized for sequencing.

General study findings and limits: Sampling depth was limited, and the cohort was small and clinically varied. Which tissue TCRs were alloreactive or antigen-specific was not determined. Some clones might be persisting host cells.

Survey-depth TCRbeta CDR3 sequencing reported V/J genes and productive frequencies. Here immunoSEQ multiplex PCR was the method, and the copy in TCRdb shows in-frame clones only, minus some. The sample lists tens of thousands of clones; around 79% were seen once. With regard to this clone: Its antigen is still unknown.

V was clipped by 5 bases and J by 1 base, with 9 bases between them. Germline-derived CDR1 and CDR2 are MNHEY and SVGAGI. The CDR3 is made up of 15 amino acids. The sequence derives from a female donor at least 60 years old with lung cancer. This specimen was tissue from the ileum, taken at autopsy. The chain links TRBV6-5 to TRBJ2-6, with a tentative D call TRBD2 (5 bases). CDR3 DNA sequence: TGTGCCAGCAGTACTGGAGGTTCTGGGGCCAACGTCCTGACTTTC. Translation gives CASSTGGSGANVLTF.